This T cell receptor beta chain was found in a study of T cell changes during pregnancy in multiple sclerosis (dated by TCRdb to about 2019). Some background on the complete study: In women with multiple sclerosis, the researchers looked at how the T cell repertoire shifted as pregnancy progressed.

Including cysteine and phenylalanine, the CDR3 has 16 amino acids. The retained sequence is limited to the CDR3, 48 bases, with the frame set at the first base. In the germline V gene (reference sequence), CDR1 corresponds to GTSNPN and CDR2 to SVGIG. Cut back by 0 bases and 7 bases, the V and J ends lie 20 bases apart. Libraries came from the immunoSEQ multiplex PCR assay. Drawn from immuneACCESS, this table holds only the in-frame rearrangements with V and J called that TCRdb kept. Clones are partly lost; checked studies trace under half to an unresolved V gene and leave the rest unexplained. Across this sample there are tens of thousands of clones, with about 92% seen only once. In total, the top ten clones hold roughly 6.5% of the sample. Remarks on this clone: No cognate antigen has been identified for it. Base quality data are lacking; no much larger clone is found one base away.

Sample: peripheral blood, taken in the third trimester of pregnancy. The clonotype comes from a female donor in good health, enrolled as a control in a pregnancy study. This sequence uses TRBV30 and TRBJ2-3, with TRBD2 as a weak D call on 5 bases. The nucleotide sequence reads TGTGCCTGGAGTGTAGGTCCGGCGGGTGGGCAGAATACGCAGTATTTT. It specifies CAWSVGPAGGQNTQYF.